Listed below are T cell receptor beta chains from one sample, sequenced in a study of blood T cells in healthy people across ages. One entry per CDR3 protein, called by TCRdb with MiXCR from the 5' RACE reads. The sample has approximately 2,000,000 distinct CDR3 sequences; about 39% are singletons. Sample: blood. These receptors came from a human donor in good health. Each CDR3 is given with its conserved first and last residue. Fields, in order: V gene, clone size, J gene, D gene, CDR3 DNA, CDR3 protein. A D gene is named only where the DNA matches it firmly. Clone size is shown for a subset of rows, as once, few, many or a class of expanded clone.

TRBV4-2	few	TRBJ2-1	NA	TGTGCCAGCCGCCGGGGTGGTTCGGACAATGAGCAGTTCTTC	CASRRGGSDNEQFF
TRBV7-2	few	TRBJ2-7	NA	TGTGCCAGCAGCTCGATCCGACTACCCTCCCCCAGCGAGCAGTACTTC	CASSSIRLPSPSEQYF
TRBV27	NA	TRBJ1-1	NA	TGTGCCAACAGTTGGCAGGGGTTGAACACTGAAGCTTTCTTT	CANSWQGLNTEAFF
TRBV6-1	NA	TRBJ1-1	NA	TGTGCCAGCAGTGTCCGGGTACAGAACACTGAAGCTTTCTTT	CASSVRVQNTEAFF
TRBV4-1	NA	TRBJ1-4	NA	TGCGCCTGCAGCCAAGACAGCAGAAATGAAAAACTGTTTTTT	CACSQDSRNEKLFF
TRBV29-1	NA	TRBJ1-1	NA	TGCAGCGTTCAAAGGACTTTGAACACTGAAGCTTTCTTT	CSVQRTLNTEAFF
TRBV20-1	few	TRBJ2-3	NA	TGCAGTGCTCCCTTCCACGGCACAGATACGCAGTATTTT	CSAPFHGTDTQYF
TRBV29-1	few	TRBJ2-7	NA	TGCAGCGTTGAAGATTTGGCAAGGAGCGAGCAGTACTTC	CSVEDLARSEQYF
TRBV7-9	NA	TRBJ2-7	NA	TGTGCCAGCCAAACTCGGGACAACTACGAGCAGTACTTC	CASQTRDNYEQYF
TRBV29-1	few	TRBJ2-1	TRBD2	TGCAGCGTGGTAGCGGGGAGCTCCTACAATGAGCAGTTCTTC	CSVVAGSSYNEQFF
TRBV20-1	few	TRBJ1-5	TRBD1	TGCAGTGCTACCGAAAACAATGGACAGGGCATGATCAATCAGCCCCAGCATTTT	CSATENNGQGMINQPQHF
TRBV27	NA	TRBJ2-7	NA	TGTGCCAGCAGTTCATGGGGAGGCCTCTCCTACGAGCAGTACTTC	CASSSWGGLSYEQYF
TRBV15	NA	TRBJ1-1	NA	TGTGCCACCAGCTGGTTCAGGAACACTGAAGCTTTCTTT	CATSWFRNTEAFF
TRBV19	NA	TRBJ2-7	NA	TGTGCCACCCGTGAGAAGGAGGTCACCTACGAGCAGTACTTC	CATREKEVTYEQYF
TRBV29-1	NA	TRBJ1-5	NA	TGCAGCGTTGCCTCTAATAGCAATCAGCCCCAGCATTTT	CSVASNSNQPQHF
TRBV5-5	NA	TRBJ2-3	NA	TGTGCCAGCAGCTTGGCACAGCCAGATACGCAGTATTTT	CASSLAQPDTQYF
TRBV6-2/TRBV6-3	few	TRBJ2-1	TRBD1	TGTGCCAGCGGTCCCTCCATGACAGGGAACGAGCAGTTCTTC	CASGPSMTGNEQFF
TRBV10-3	NA	TRBJ2-7	NA	TGTGCCATCCGTCCCGGGACAAGGTACAATGAGCAGTACTTC	CAIRPGTRYNEQYF
TRBV5-1	NA	TRBJ1-5	NA	TGCGCCAGCAGCTTTGGGGAGATAAGTAATCAGCCCCAGCATTTT	CASSFGEISNQPQHF
TRBV6-5	NA	TRBJ2-7	NA	TGTGCCAGCAGTTACTCCCCGGTAGTAGGTGAGCAGTACTTC	CASSYSPVVGEQYF
TRBV3-1	few	TRBJ2-6	TRBD1	TGTGCCAGCAGCCAAGGACAGGGGGCTTATTCGGTTGGAGCCAACGTCCTGACTTTC	CASSQGQGAYSVGANVLTF
TRBV24-1	few	TRBJ2-3	NA	TGTGCCACCAGTCGGGGTACTAGCACAGATACGCAGTATTTT	CATSRGTSTDTQYF
TRBV7-2	few	TRBJ1-2	TRBD1	TGTGCCAGCAGCCCCTCTGGGACAGGGGGTCGTGGCTACACCTTC	CASSPSGTGGRGYTF
TRBV15	few	TRBJ2-5	NA	TGTGCCACCAGCGGACGGGGGCTAGCTGAGACCCAGTACTTC	CATSGRGLAETQYF
TRBV4-2	NA	TRBJ2-1	TRBD2	TGTGCCAGCAGCCAACTACCGGGGGGGACTAGCGGTTGTAATGAGCAGTTCTTC	CASSQLPGGTSGCNEQFF
TRBV12-3/TRBV12-4	NA	TRBJ1-5	TRBD1	TGTGCCAGCAACCCTGGGACAGGGCTGAGACAGCCCCAGCATTTT	CASNPGTGLRQPQHF